This is a list of T cell receptor beta chains from one sample in a study of a mutant IDH1 vaccine in newly diagnosed glioma. Some clones are missing from TCRdb's copy, which holds only in-frame ones; the method was immunoSEQ multiplex PCR. The sample holds about 92,000 clones, about four fifths seen once. The sequencing used PBMCs, collected from a glioma patient treated with radiotherapy, temozolomide or both. Source of these receptors: a woman in her fifties or sixties with glioma. CDR3s include the opening cysteine and the closing phenylalanine or tryptophan. A D gene is named only where the DNA matches it firmly. Some rows have no size entry. The others give once, few or many, or a class for an expanded clone.

j_call d_call v_call clone_size cdr3_aa cdr3_nt
TRBJ2-7 TRBD1 TRBV11-2 . CASSPAGTGSIEQYF TGTGCCAGCAGCCCAGCAGGGACAGGGTCAATCGAGCAGTACTTC
TRBJ2-3 . TRBV11-3 . CASSLDTDTQYF TGTGCCAGCAGCTTAGATACAGATACGCAGTATTTT
TRBJ2-1 . TRBV29-1 . CSVEDQLLGFNEQFF TGCAGCGTTGAAGATCAACTCCTAGGGTTCAATGAGCAGTTCTTC
TRBJ2-5 TRBD1 TRBV11-2 . CASSKGRTGQETQYF TGTGCCAGCAGCAAAGGGCGGACAGGCCAAGAGACCCAGTACTTC
TRBJ1-2 . TRBV6-1 few CASSENHYGYTF TGTGCCAGCAGTGAAAACCACTATGGCTACACCTTC
TRBJ1-1 . TRBV14 . CASSQAMGREAFF TGTGCCAGCAGCCAAGCTATGGGGCGGGAAGCTTTCTTT
TRBJ2-3 . TRBV6-4 . CASSERETDTQYF TGTGCCAGCAGTGAAAGGGAAACAGATACGCAGTATTTT
TRBJ1-5 TRBD1 TRBV30 . CAWSAGQHQPQHF TGTGCCTGGAGTGCGGGACAGCATCAGCCCCAGCATTTT
TRBJ1-3 . TRBV2 once CASSEGSGNTIYF TGTGCCAGCTCCGAGGGCTCTGGAAACACCATATATTTT
TRBJ2-3 TRBD2 TRBV5-1 . CASSLGTSGGAGDTQYF TGCGCCAGCAGCTTAGGGACTAGCGGGGGGGCTGGAGATACGCAGTATTTT
TRBJ2-1 TRBD1 TRBV5-4 . CASTQQGIYNEQFF TGTGCCAGCACCCAACAGGGGATTTACAATGAGCAGTTCTTC
TRBJ2-5 TRBD2 TRBV2 . CASRTSASGVLGTQYF TGTGCCAGCAGAACTAGCGCGAGTGGGGTTCTTGGGACCCAGTACTTC
TRBJ1-1 . TRBV30 once CAWIRSAFNTEAFF TGTGCCTGGATCAGGTCAGCGTTCAACACTGAAGCTTTCTTT
TRBJ2-7 . TRBV7-2 . CASSYRGAREQYF TGTGCCAGCAGCTACCGAGGGGCGAGAGAGCAGTACTTC
TRBJ2-7 TRBD2 TRBV2 . CASRGTSGAGSSYEQYF TGTGCCAGCAGGGGGACTAGCGGGGCCGGAAGCTCCTACGAGCAGTACTTC
TRBJ1-1 . TRBV9 . CASSVGQGIMNTEAFF TGTGCCAGCAGCGTGGGGCAGGGGATTATGAACACTGAAGCTTTCTTT
TRBJ1-1 . TRBV30 medium-sized CAWRLLLNTEAFF TGTGCCTGGAGACTATTATTGAACACTGAAGCTTTCTTT
TRBJ2-5 . TRBV5-1 . CASGQITGGETQYF TGCGCCAGCGGACAGATTACAGGAGGGGAGACCCAGTACTTC
TRBJ1-1 . TRBV6-5 few CASSPIDNTEAFF TGTGCCAGCAGCCCGATTGACAACACTGAAGCTTTCTTT
TRBJ2-5 TRBD1 TRBV25-1 once CASSEETGGETQYF TGTGCCAGCAGTGAGGAAACAGGGGGAGAGACCCAGTACTTC
TRBJ1-1 . TRBV11-3 once CASSPKRGVASGNTEAFF TGTGCCAGCAGTCCCAAACGAGGTGTGGCCTCCGGGAACACTGAAGCTTTCTTT
TRBJ1-6 . TRBV27 . CASSSPGTGGSPLHF TGTGCCAGCAGTTCCCCCGGGACCGGAGGTTCACCCCTCCACTTT
TRBJ2-7 . TRBV6-6 few CASSRTDEQYF TGTGCCAGCAGTCGGACAGACGAGCAGTACTTC
TRBJ2-5 . TRBV9 . CASSVEVTAPETQYF TGTGCCAGCAGCGTGGAGGTGACGGCTCCAGAGACCCAGTACTTC
TRBJ2-7 . TRBV7-9 . CASSLDRARDEQYF TGTGCCAGCAGCTTAGACAGGGCGAGGGACGAGCAGTACTTC
TRBJ1-5 . TRBV29-1 . CSVRVPGARSGQPQHF TGCAGCGTCCGGGTCCCGGGGGCCAGGTCCGGTCAGCCCCAGCATTTT
TRBJ1-4 TRBD1 TRBV7-9 . CASSFRAGGAGSNEKLFF TGTGCCAGCAGCTTTCGTGCAGGGGGCGCCGGGTCTAATGAAAAACTGTTTTTT
TRBJ1-1 . TRBV6-1 . CASSDSGAQGTEAFF TGTGCCAGCAGTGATTCGGGGGCCCAGGGCACTGAAGCTTTCTTT
TRBJ1-5 . TRBV18 . CASSPHSNQPQHF TGTGCCAGCTCACCTCATAGCAATCAGCCCCAGCATTTT
TRBJ1-6 . TRBV28 . CASSFRQFNSPLHF TGTGCCAGCAGTTTTAGACAGTTTAATTCACCCCTCCACTTT
TRBJ2-3 . TRBV5-6 . CASSLGGSGDTQYF TGTGCCAGTTCCCTGGGGGGCTCGGGAGATACGCAGTATTTT
TRBJ2-2 . TRBV6-1 . CASSEQGWNTGELFF TGTGCCAGCAGTGAGCAGGGCTGGAACACCGGGGAGCTGTTTTTT
TRBJ2-5 TRBD2 TRBV5-1 . CASSVGASGGSGETQYF TGCGCCAGCAGCGTGGGTGCTAGCGGGGGGTCCGGAGAGACCCAGTACTTC